The clone carrying this T cell receptor beta chain has ten or more counts. These data are taken from a study of read filtering for tumor transcriptome and immune sequencing. From about 0.4 ug of RNA, a library with molecular barcoded alpha/delta and beta/gamma adaptors was made. TCRdb processed the reads anew with MiXCR; each CDR3 protein has one entry. The sample records 100,000 to 150,000 distinct CDR3 sequences, around 14% being singletons. The CDR3 has 13 residues. V lost 0 bases to trimming and J lost 6 bases; unmatched junction nucleotides: 1. Germline-derived CDR1 and CDR2 are DFQATT and SNEGSKA (reference sequence).

The sequence derives from a donor at least 40 years old with multiple myeloma. The chain employs TRBV20-1 and TRBJ2-7, with 11 bases fitting TRBD2. Sequencing input: a population of CD138-negative cells sorted from bone marrow. CDR3 amino acids: CSARELAGVEQYF. The CDR3 DNA follows: TGCAGTGCTAGAGAACTAGCGGGAGTCGAGCAGTACTTC.